This T cell receptor beta chain was identified in a study of Ad26.COV2.S vaccination and SARS-CoV-2 variants (dated by TCRdb to the early 2020s). Broadly, across the study: Vaccine-arm donors were drawn from COV1001, a multicentre, randomized, double-blind, placebo-controlled phase I-IIa trial of Ad26.COV2.S in healthy adults. Ad26.COV2.S was administered intramuscularly at 5 x 10^10 or 1 x 10^11 viral particles, either as a single shot or as two shots given 56 days apart. The specificity and breadth of SARS-CoV-2-reactive T cell receptors after Ad26.COV2.S vaccination were assessed by TCRbeta repertoire sequencing. The TCR-sequenced set comprised about 32 samples: some 20 Ad26.COV2.S vaccine recipients, 5 placebo recipients and 8 SARS-CoV-2 convalescent individuals. Trial participants were randomized into five groups of five: low-dose or high-dose Ad26.COV2.S given once or twice, or placebo on both occasions. Investigators remained blinded to trial group allocation during experiments and outcome assessment.

Reading the label with the study, this specimen's treatment or condition is: 15 to 20 received Ad26.COV2.S at low or high dose, single or two shots; about 5 received placebo; per-sample allocation not given. Repertoires of vaccine and placebo recipients were sequenced from samples collected on day 63 after the first injection. Cohort 1b enrolled 20 to 30 adults aged 18-55 years at a single site in Boston, USA, between 29 July and 7 August 2020. Ad26.COV2.S was a replication-incompetent adenovirus type 26 vector expressing a prefusion-stabilized SARS-CoV-2 spike protein from the original Wuhan strain. Broad study findings and their caveats: Comparing responses between vaccine doses or regimens was not something the study was powered to do. Vaccine and placebo recipients had comparable non-spike TCR breadth, which fits with the vaccine containing only spike. Spike-specific TCR breadth was higher in Ad26.COV2.S recipients than in placebo recipients (P = 0.0014). Substantial breadth of spike-specific CD8+ and CD4+ T cell responses was reported after vaccination. The authors noted that total T cell responses may have been underestimated by the TCR breadth and depth analyses.

A remark on this clone: It has no known antigen specificity. Base qualities were left out, and no much larger clone turns up one base away.

TCRbeta CDR3 regions were sequenced with the immunoSEQ Assay. After extraction, genomic DNA underwent amplification by bias-controlled multiplex PCR, followed by high-throughput sequencing. In the authors' own workflow: To quantify the absolute abundance of each unique TCRbeta CDR3 region, sequences were collapsed and filtered. T cell fraction was estimated by normalizing TCRbeta template counts to usable DNA, with usable DNA measured through amplification of reference genes found in all nucleated cells. Repertoire TCRs were annotated as SARS-CoV-2-specific when V gene, CDR3 amino acid sequence and J gene were exactly matched to a known reactive TCR set. The reference SARS-CoV-2 TCR set came from MIRA and was filtered for enrichment in COVID-19-positive ImmuneCODE repertoires, removing public or cross-reactive TCRs. Based on the MIRA antigens, annotated TCRs were further analysed at the level of specific ORF or position within ORF. Breadth was defined as the number of annotated unique rearrangements divided by the total number of unique productive rearrangements, and depth was defined as the summed frequency of the annotated unique rearrangements. Two-sided Wilcoxon rank-sum tests were applied when comparing TCR breadth between groups. The table comes from immuneACCESS by way of TCRdb, which keeps in-frame sequences with V and J called. Part of the clones is missing from these tables; in studies checked, under half for an unresolved V gene and the rest for unknown reasons. V and J calls and clone size are as listed in that table; D and trimming were resolved from the DNA. The sample contains more than 400,000 clones, about 90% of them found a single time. Together, the top ten hold more than 1.5% of the sample.

CDR1 and CDR2 (PRHDT, FYEKMQ) derive from the germline V gene (reference sequence). Measured from the cysteine to the phenylalanine, the CDR3 is 11 residues long. The sequence is cut down to CDR3 DNA, 33 bases in frame from base 1. V and J are truncated by 5 bases and 6 bases respectively, leaving an intervening sequence of 7 bases. This clonotype was sampled from a person aged 18 to 59 who received the Ad26.COV2.S COVID-19 vaccine or a placebo. The material sequenced was peripheral blood, taken in a trial of Ad26.COV2.S vaccine versus placebo. The rearranged segments are TRBV13 and TRBJ1-1, with the D gene call left open. Read as DNA, the sequence is TGTGCCAGCAGCGCCGAGTCTGAAGCTTTCTTT. It codes for CASSAESEAFF.